The present TCR beta chain was sequenced within a study of type 1 regulatory T cells. TCRdb processed the reads anew with MiXCR; each CDR3 protein has one entry. The sample has 60,000 to 80,000 distinct CDR3 sequences; nearly 65% are singletons. Graft donor-derived T-allo10 cells were described as host-alloantigen-specific, anergic, and alloantigen-specifically suppressive. Germline V lookup: CDR1 KGHDR, CDR2 SFDVKD. The J segment lost 2 bases and the V segment lost 3 bases, leaving 2 bases of the junction unmatched. The CDR3 extends over 16 amino acids. This clonotype was seen ten or more times. Its target is not known.

The sequence came from a human donor in good health. Sequencing was performed on cultured T cells, either the whole culture or a sorted T cell fraction (not recorded which). The sample's subset: Tr1-enriched cell product generated in vitro against host alloantigens. The chain employs TRBV24-1 and TRBJ2-1; TRBD2 agrees at 11 bases. Here the CDR3 reads CATSDTSGRTYNEQFF. CDR3 bases: TGTGCCACCAGTGATACTAGCGGGAGAACCTACAATGAGCAGTTCTTC.